A single sample is the source of the 27 T cell receptor beta chains below, sequenced in a study of long-term antiretroviral therapy in people with HIV (dated by TCRdb to between 2021 and 2023). The immunoSEQ hsTCRB v3.0 assay was used at survey level resolution to sequence the TRB variable region. TCRdb stores this immuneACCESS table with in-frame sequences only. Part of the clones is absent; in the studies checked, under half of the shortfall reflects unresolved V genes, and no reason is known for the rest. This sample holds 28,000 or so clones; approximately 88% were observed only once. The top ten clonotypes cover about 4% of the sample. Sample: unsorted PBMCs, taken 0.5 years after starting antiretroviral therapy. The receptors come from a woman aged 18-29 years with HIV.

The chain has TRBV5-4 and TRBJ2-3; no reliable D call. The CDR3 loop spans 13 amino acids. Germline CDR1 and CDR2: SGHNT and YYREEE (reference sequence). V was cut by 1 base and J by 8 bases, with 11 bases left in between. The CDR3 sequence is CASSLRVPGTQYF. CDR3 bases: TGTGCCAGCAGCTTGAGGGTACCAGGTACGCAGTATTTT.

This chain uses TRBV27 with TRBJ2-3, with D perhaps TRBD2 (6 bases). CDR1 MNHEY and CDR2 SMNVEV come from the germline V gene (reference sequence). V was trimmed by 4 bases and J by 0 bases, leaving 8 bases between them. The length of the CDR3 is 14 residues. As DNA, the CDR3 is TGTGCCAGCAGTTCGGACTATAGCACAGATACGCAGTATTTT. This sequence encodes CASSSDYSTDTQYF.

The gene calls are TRBV18 and TRBJ2-5, with 7 nucleotides matching TRBD2. CDR3 length equals 15 residues. Trimming took 6 bases from V and 2 from J; bases not matched to a gene: 9. From germline, CDR1 is KGHSH and CDR2 LQKENI. In nucleotides, the CDR3 is TGTGCCAGCTCTTCGACCCCGGGACTACAAGAGACCCAGTACTTC. This sequence encodes CASSSTPGLQETQYF.

In its sample, this clone was seen a few times. This chain uses TRBV6-4 with TRBJ2-4; D is ambiguous. The CDR3 is made up of 13 amino acids. Germline V lookup: CDR1 MRHNA, CDR2 SNTAGT. The V and J ends lost 2 bases and 1 base respectively, with 3 bases between them. CDR3 loop: CASSDRAKNIQYF. CDR3 coding DNA: TGTGCCAGCAGTGACAGGGCCAAAAACATTCAGTACTTC.

V usage is TRBV19 and J usage is TRBJ2-7; D might be TRBD1 or TRBD2, each matching 5 bases. Trimming removed 8 bases at V and 7 bases at J, with 12 bases between. This CDR3 contains 11 residues. CDR1 and CDR2 from the germline V gene are LNHDA and SQIVND (reference sequence). CDR3 amino acids: CASGGFSEQYF. In DNA, the CDR3 is TGTGCCAGTGGGGGATTCTCGGAGCAGTACTTC.

The genes are TRBV9 and TRBJ2-7; TRBD2 aligns across 13 bases. The CDR3 sequence is 18 residues long. Trimming took 0 bases from V and 0 from J; bases not matched to a gene: 6. Germline loops: CDR1 SGDLS, CDR2 YYNGEE. CDR3 protein: CASSVALAGGPDSYEQYF. The CDR3, as DNA: TGTGCCAGCAGCGTAGCACTAGCGGGAGGGCCGGACTCCTACGAGCAGTACTTC.

This chain links TRBV7-9 with TRBJ2-3, with D tentatively TRBD1 (5 bases). The germline CDR1 and CDR2 sequences are SEHNR and FQNEAQ (reference sequence). The CDR3 covers 15 residues. Trimming cost V 5 bases and J 4 bases, with 16 bases left between them. CDR3 residues: CASSPRQSRSDTQYF. The DNA for the CDR3 is TGTGCCAGCAGCCCACGACAGTCACGGTCAGATACGCAGTATTTT.

The chain has TRBV15 and TRBJ2-7, with 8 bases lining up with TRBD1. Germline lookup yields CDR1 LNHNV and CDR2 YYDKDF (reference sequence). The V segment lost 8 bases and the J segment 5 bases; nucleotides outside the gene matches: 14. The CDR3 runs 15 residues. CDR3 protein: CATCSDRTGCNEQYF. For the CDR3, the DNA is TGTGCCACCTGTAGCGATCGGACAGGGTGCAACGAGCAGTACTTC.

V gene TRBV4-3 combines with J gene TRBJ2-2; D unclear. The CDR3 runs to 16 residues. Trimming took 1 base from V and 4 from J, leaving 13 bases between them. Per the germline V gene, CDR1 is LGHNA and CDR2 is YSLEER. The CDR3 sequence is CASSQVAYSLTGELFF. The DNA of the CDR3 is TGCGCCAGCAGCCAAGTGGCGTACAGCCTCACCGGGGAGCTGTTTTTT.

The chain carries TRBV7-6 and TRBJ2-1; 9 bases map to TRBD2. CDR1 is SGHVS and CDR2 is FNYEAQ in the germline V gene. V was clipped by 4 bases and J by 8 bases; unmatched bases: 9. CDR3 length: 15 amino acids. The CDR3 reads CASSSSMREGYEQFF. The CDR3 nucleotides are TGTGCCAGCAGCTCCTCTATGCGGGAGGGGTATGAGCAGTTCTTC.

The DNA of the CDR3 is TGTGCCAGCAGTGACTCGAGCGGGGCCTACAATGAGCAGTTCTTC. Translated: CASSDSSGAYNEQFF. The chain is built from TRBV6-4 and TRBJ2-1; 7 bases fit TRBD2. The CDR3 covers 15 residues. Germline trimming cut 0 bases from V and 2 bases from J; bases unmatched to any gene: 1. The germline V gene encodes CDR1 MRHNA and CDR2 SNTAGT.

The chain carries TRBV5-4 and TRBJ1-2; a weak D match, TRBD1 (5 bases). This CDR3 spans 14 amino acids. Germline V CDR1 and CDR2: SGHNT, YYREEE (reference sequence). Trimming removed 0 bases at V and 3 bases at J, with 9 bases between. The CDR3 nucleotides read TGTGCCAGCAGCTTGGCCCAGGGCCACTATGGCTACACCTTC. Translated: CASSLAQGHYGYTF.

The rearrangement joins TRBV7-9 to TRBJ2-7, with D tentatively TRBD2 (5 bases). The CDR3 extends over 14 amino acids. From germline, CDR1 is SEHNR and CDR2 FQNEAQ (reference sequence). Trimming removed 1 base from V and 3 bases from J, with 10 bases in between. CDR3 coding DNA: TGTGCCAGCAGCTTAGTAGTCACTAGCTACGAGCAGTACTTC. Amino acids: CASSLVVTSYEQYF.

The chain's CDR3 is CSAAQGNQPQHF. The CDR3 DNA follows: TGCAGCGCTGCGCAGGGCAATCAGCCCCAGCATTTT. The chain employs TRBV29-1 and TRBJ1-5; D not resolved. Germline V gene data show CDR1 as SQVTM and CDR2 as ANQGSEA. This CDR3 has 12 residues. V gave up 7 bases and J gave up 2 bases, with 9 bases separating them.

V and J are TRBV4-2 and TRBJ1-2; weak D call: TRBD1 (6 bases). The CDR3 is made up of 16 amino acids. Trimming pared 4 bases from V and 2 bases from J, leaving 17 bases between. CDR1 LGHNA and CDR2 YNFKEQ come from the germline V gene. This CDR3 is CASSPHRQGRNYGYTF. DNA of the CDR3: TGTGCCAGCAGCCCGCACCGGCAGGGGAGGAACTATGGCTACACCTTC.

The chain has TRBV27 and TRBJ2-1, with 13 bases fitting TRBD2. With V trimmed by 6 bases and J by 12 bases, 11 bases remained unmatched. The CDR3 totals 15 residues. CDR1 MNHEY and CDR2 SMNVEV come from the germline V gene (reference sequence). For the CDR3, the DNA is TGTGCCAGCAGCTACCGGACTAGCGGGAGAGGGGTGCAGTTCTTC. Protein sequence: CASSYRTSGRGVQFF.

The chain has TRBV9 and TRBJ2-7, with D tentatively TRBD2 (6 bases). The V end lost 0 bases, the J end lost 0 bases, and 7 bases lay between the germline ends. The germline gives CDR1 SGDLS, CDR2 YYNGEE. This CDR3 has 14 amino acids. The CDR3 bases are TGTGCCAGCAGCGTAGGACTAGTCTCCTACGAGCAGTACTTC. It specifies CASSVGLVSYEQYF.

V and J are TRBV5-1 and TRBJ2-7; no reliable D call. The V gene's germline CDR1 is SGHRS and CDR2 YFSETQ. The CDR3 consists of 14 residues. The V gene lost 0 bases and the J gene lost 2 bases, with 9 bases spanning the gap. The CDR3 spells CASSLGASAYEQYF. The CDR3 region has the DNA TGCGCCAGCAGCTTGGGGGCGTCCGCCTACGAGCAGTACTTC. Complete variable domain (other parts from reference TRBV5-1 and TRBJ2-7): KAGVTQTPRYLIKTRGQQVTLSCSPISGHRSVSWYQQTPGQGLQFLFEYFSETQRNKGNFPGRFSGRQFSNSRSEMNVSTLELGDSALYLCASSLGASAYEQYFGPGTRLTVT.

The rearrangement uses TRBV25-1 and TRBJ2-5; no definite D call. CDR1 is MGHDK and CDR2 is SYGVNS in the germline V gene. V was trimmed by 2 bases and J by 1 base, leaving 11 bases between them. The CDR3 covers 15 residues. The CDR3 region has the DNA TGTGCCAGCAGTGAACCGCAAACAGTCCAAGAGACCCAGTACTTC. Residues: CASSEPQTVQETQYF.

The V call is TRBV7-2, the J call TRBJ2-7; the match to TRBD2 covers 12 bases. CDR1 SGHTA and CDR2 FQGNSA come from the germline V gene. After removal of 1 base from V and 0 bases from J, the junction contained 4 bases not matched to a gene. This CDR3 spans 17 amino acids. CDR3 sequence reads: CASSLGGLAGSSYEQYF. CDR3 DNA sequence: TGTGCCAGCAGCTTAGGAGGACTAGCGGGGAGCTCCTACGAGCAGTACTTC.

This sequence joins TRBV7-3 and TRBJ2-2; tentative D call: TRBD2 (6 bases). The CDR3 sequence is 17 residues long. The V and J ends lost 5 bases and 4 bases respectively, with 20 bases between them. Germline CDR1 SGHTA, CDR2 FQGTGA. The CDR3 loop reads CASSPYSGPTGTGELFF. The CDR3 coding sequence is TGTGCCAGCAGCCCTTATAGCGGCCCGACGGGCACCGGGGAGCTGTTTTTT.

In this sample, this clone turned up once. This chain uses TRBV11-1 with TRBJ1-2, with D unresolved. V lost 2 bases, J lost 4 bases, and 11 bases lay in between. CDR1 is SGHAT and CDR2 is FQDESV in the germline V gene (reference sequence). This CDR3 contains 14 residues. The CDR3 region is CASSLRADGYGYTF. As DNA, the CDR3 is TGTGCCAGCAGCTTACGAGCGGACGGCTATGGCTACACCTTC.

The V and J genes are TRBV7-3 and TRBJ2-2; perhaps TRBD2 as D (5 bases). CDR1 SGHTA and CDR2 FQGTGA come from the germline V gene. V was cut by 2 bases and J by 7 bases, with 14 bases left in between. This CDR3 has 15 residues. The CDR3 nucleotides read TGTGCCAGCAGCTTATCTCGACGGGCGGGCGGGGAGCTGTTTTTT. It encodes CASSLSRRAGGELFF.

The chain joins TRBV5-1 to TRBJ2-3, with D possibly TRBD1 on 7 matching bases. Germline loops: CDR1 SGHRS, CDR2 YFSETQ. The CDR3 runs to 15 residues. Trimming removed 0 bases from V and 4 bases from J, with 12 bases in between. This chain's CDR3 is CASSLEGRGADTQYF. CDR3 sequence (DNA): TGCGCCAGCAGCTTGGAGGGCAGGGGGGCAGATACGCAGTATTTT. Supplemented by reference TRBV5-1 and TRBJ2-3, the full variable domain reads KAGVTQTPRYLIKTRGQQVTLSCSPISGHRSVSWYQQTPGQGLQFLFEYFSETQRNKGNFPGRFSGRQFSNSRSEMNVSTLELGDSALYLCASSLEGRGADTQYFGPGTRLTVL.

CDR3 sequence reads: CASSALLARTAGNEQFF. CDR3 DNA: TGTGCCAGCAGCGCGCTCCTAGCGAGAACGGCGGGAAATGAGCAGTTCTTC. The chain joins TRBV7-9 to TRBJ2-1; D is possibly TRBD2 (6 bases). The germline CDR1 and CDR2 sequences are SEHNR and FQNEAQ (reference sequence). There are 17 residues in the CDR3. V was cut by 5 bases and J by 7 bases, with 24 bases left in between.

The chain is built from TRBV21-1 and TRBJ2-7; whether TRBD1, the table's D call, matches the DNA was not checked. TRBV21-1 is given as a pseudogene. The CDR3 extends over 16 amino acids. The CDR3 DNA sequence: TGTGCCAGCAGCAACCACAGCCCCTCTCTTTCCTACGAGCAGTACTTC. Protein sequence: CASSNHSPSLSYEQYF.

V usage is TRBV6-5 and J usage is TRBJ2-3; D tentatively fits TRBD1 or TRBD2 (5 bases each). CDR1 and CDR2 (germline): MNHEY, SVGAGI. V was cut by 2 bases and J by 4 bases, with 13 bases left in between. This CDR3 has 15 residues. CDR3 sequence: CASSYGQGRPDTQYF. In DNA form, the CDR3 reads TGTGCCAGCAGTTACGGGCAGGGACGACCAGATACGCAGTATTTT.